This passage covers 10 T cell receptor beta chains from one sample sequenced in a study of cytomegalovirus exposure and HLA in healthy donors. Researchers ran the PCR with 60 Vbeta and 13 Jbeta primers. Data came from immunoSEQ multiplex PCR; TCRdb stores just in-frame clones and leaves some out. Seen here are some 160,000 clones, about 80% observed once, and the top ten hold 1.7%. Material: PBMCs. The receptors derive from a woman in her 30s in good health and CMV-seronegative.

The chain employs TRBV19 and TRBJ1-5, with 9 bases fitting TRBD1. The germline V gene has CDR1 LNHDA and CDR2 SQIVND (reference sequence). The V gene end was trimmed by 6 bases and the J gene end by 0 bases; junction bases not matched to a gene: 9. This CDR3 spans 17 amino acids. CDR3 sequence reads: CASSMDRGAYSNQPQHF. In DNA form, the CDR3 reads TGTGCCAGTAGCATGGACAGGGGAGCATATAGCAATCAGCCCCAGCATTTT. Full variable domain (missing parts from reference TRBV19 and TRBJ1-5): DGGITQSPKYLFRKEGQNVTLSCEQNLNHDAMYWYRQDPGQGLRLIYYSQIVNDFQKGDIAEGYSVSREKKESFPLTVTSAQKNPTAFYLCASSMDRGAYSNQPQHFGDGTRLSIL.

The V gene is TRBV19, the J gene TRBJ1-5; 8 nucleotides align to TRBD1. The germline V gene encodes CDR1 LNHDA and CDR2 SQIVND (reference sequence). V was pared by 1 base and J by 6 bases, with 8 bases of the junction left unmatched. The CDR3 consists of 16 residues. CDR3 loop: CASSIGGQARGQPQHF. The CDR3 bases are TGTGCCAGTAGTATAGGGGGACAGGCTCGGGGTCAGCCCCAGCATTTT.

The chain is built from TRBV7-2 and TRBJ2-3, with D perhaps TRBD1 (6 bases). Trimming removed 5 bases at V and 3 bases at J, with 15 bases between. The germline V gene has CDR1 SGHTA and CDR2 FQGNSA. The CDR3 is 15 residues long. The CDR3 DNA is TGTGCCAGCAGCCCGGACAGCCTGGGGACAGATACGCAGTATTTT. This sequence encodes CASSPDSLGTDTQYF.

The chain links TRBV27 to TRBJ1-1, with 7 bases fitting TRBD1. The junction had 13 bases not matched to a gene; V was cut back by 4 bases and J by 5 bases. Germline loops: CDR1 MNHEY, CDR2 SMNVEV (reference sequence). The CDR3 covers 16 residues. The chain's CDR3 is CASSSSSGTVLTEAFF. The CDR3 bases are TGTGCCAGCAGTTCCTCCTCCGGGACAGTTTTGACTGAAGCTTTCTTT.

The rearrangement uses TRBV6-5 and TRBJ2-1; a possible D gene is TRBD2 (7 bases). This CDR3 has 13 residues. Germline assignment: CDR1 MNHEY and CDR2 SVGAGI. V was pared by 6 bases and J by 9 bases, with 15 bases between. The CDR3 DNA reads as TGTGCCAGCAGCAATTCAGGGGAGGGTGAGCAGTTCTTC. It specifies CASSNSGEGEQFF.

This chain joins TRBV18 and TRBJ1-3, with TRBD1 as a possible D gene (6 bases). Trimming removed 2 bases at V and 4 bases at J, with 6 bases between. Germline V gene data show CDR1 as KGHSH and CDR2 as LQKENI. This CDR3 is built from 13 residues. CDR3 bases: TGTGCCAGCTCACCAGGACAGGGAAACACCATATATTTT. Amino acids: CASSPGQGNTIYF.

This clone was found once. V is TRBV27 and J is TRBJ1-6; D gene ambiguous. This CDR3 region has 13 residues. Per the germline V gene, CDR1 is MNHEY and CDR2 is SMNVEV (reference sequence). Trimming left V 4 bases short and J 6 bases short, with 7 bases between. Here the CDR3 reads CASSSALNSPLHF. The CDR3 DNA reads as TGTGCCAGCAGTTCTGCGCTTAATTCACCCCTCCACTTT.

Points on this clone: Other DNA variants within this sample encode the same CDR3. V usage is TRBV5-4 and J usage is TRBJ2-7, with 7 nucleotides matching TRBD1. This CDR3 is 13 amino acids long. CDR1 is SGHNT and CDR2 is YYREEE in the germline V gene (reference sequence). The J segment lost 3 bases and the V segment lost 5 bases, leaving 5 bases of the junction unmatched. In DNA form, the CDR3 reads TGTGCCAGCAGTTTGACAGGGAGCTACGAGCAGTACTTC. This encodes CASSLTGSYEQYF. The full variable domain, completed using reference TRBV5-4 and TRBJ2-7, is ETGVTQSPTHLIKTRGQQVTLRCSSQSGHNTVSWYQQALGQGPQFIFQYYREEENGRGNFPPRFSGLQFPNYSSELNVNALELDDSALYLCASSLTGSYEQYFGPGTRLTVT.

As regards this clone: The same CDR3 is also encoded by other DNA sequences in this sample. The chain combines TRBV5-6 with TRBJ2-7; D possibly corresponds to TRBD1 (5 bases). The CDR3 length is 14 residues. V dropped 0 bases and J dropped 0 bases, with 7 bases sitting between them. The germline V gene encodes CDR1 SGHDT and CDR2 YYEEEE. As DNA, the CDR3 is TGTGCCAGCAGCTTGGGCCAGGGCTCCTACGAGCAGTACTTC. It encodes CASSLGQGSYEQYF.

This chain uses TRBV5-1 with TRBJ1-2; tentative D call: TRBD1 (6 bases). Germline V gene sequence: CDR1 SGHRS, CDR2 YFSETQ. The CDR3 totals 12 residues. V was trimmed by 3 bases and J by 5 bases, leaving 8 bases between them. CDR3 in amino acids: CASSSGQYGYTF. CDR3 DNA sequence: TGCGCCAGCAGCTCCGGACAGTATGGCTACACCTTC.